This is a list of T cell receptor beta chains from one sample in a study of blood T cell repertoires in COVID-19. Clones were sequenced by immunoSEQ multiplex PCR, and TCRdb holds only the in-frame ones, with some missing. This sample has 95,000 to 150,000 clones, with around 88% found just once. Sequencing input: peripheral blood. The receptors here all came from a human donor in a cohort sampled during active COVID-19. Each CDR3 is given with its conserved first and last residue. The order of the fields is CDR3 length, clone size, J gene, D gene, V gene, CDR3 protein, CDR3 DNA. D genes are given only for firm matches. Clone size is given for some rows only: seen once, a few or many times, or a class if the clone is expanded.

length: 13; size: -; J: TRBJ2-1; D: -; V: TRBV7-3; CDR3: CASSIGGGNEQFF; DNA: TGTGCCAGCAGCATCGGAGGAGGCAATGAGCAGTTCTTC
length: 15; size: -; J: TRBJ2-1; D: -; V: TRBV18; CDR3: CASSPRSINVNEQFF; DNA: TGTGCCAGCTCACCAAGGAGTATTAACGTCAATGAGCAGTTCTTC
length: 17; size: -; J: TRBJ1-5; D: -; V: TRBV30; CDR3: CAWSATEFVGDHQPQHF; DNA: TGTGCCTGGAGTGCTACGGAATTTGTTGGAGATCATCAGCCCCAGCATTTT
length: 16; size: once; J: TRBJ2-3; D: -; V: TRBV7-2; CDR3: CASSLAGSISTDTQYF; DNA: TGTGCCAGCAGCTTAGCCGGGAGTATAAGCACAGATACGCAGTATTTT
length: 14; size: -; J: TRBJ2-7; D: TRBD2; V: TRBV5-4; CDR3: CASSSGTNNYEQYF; DNA: TGTGCCAGCAGCTCCGGGACTAACAACTACGAGCAGTACTTC
length: 14; size: -; J: TRBJ2-5; D: -; V: TRBV5-1; CDR3: CASSPPGVGETQYF; DNA: TGCGCCAGCAGCCCCCCGGGGGTAGGGGAGACCCAGTACTTC
length: 14; size: -; J: TRBJ2-5; D: -; V: TRBV6-5; CDR3: CASSLSGFKETQYF; DNA: TGTGCCAGCAGTTTATCAGGATTCAAAGAGACCCAGTACTTC
length: 15; size: -; J: TRBJ2-3; D: -; V: TRBV7-8; CDR3: CASSKNRETTYTQYF; DNA: TGTGCCAGCAGCAAAAACAGGGAGACCACATATACGCAGTATTTT
length: 13; size: -; J: TRBJ2-3; D: -; V: TRBV18; CDR3: CASSPGVPDTQYF; DNA: TGTGCCAGCTCACCCGGGGTACCCGATACGCAGTATTTT
length: 16; size: -; J: TRBJ2-1; D: TRBD2; V: TRBV24-1; CDR3: CATSDRTSGGKREQFF; DNA: TGTGCCACCAGTGATCGAACTAGCGGGGGGAAGAGGGAGCAGTTCTTC
length: 14; size: -; J: TRBJ2-2; D: -; V: TRBV24-1; CDR3: CATRGSGVSGELFF; DNA: TGTGCCACCAGGGGGAGTGGGGTCTCCGGGGAGCTGTTTTTT
length: 16; size: once; J: TRBJ2-6; D: -; V: TRBV27; CDR3: CASGRQTGPGANVLTF; DNA: TGTGCCAGCGGGCGTCAAACAGGGCCTGGGGCCAACGTCCTGACTTTC
length: 12; size: -; J: TRBJ2-4; D: -; V: TRBV7-2; CDR3: CASGQNQNIQYF; DNA: TGTGCCAGCGGCCAGAACCAAAACATTCAGTACTTC
length: 13; size: -; J: TRBJ2-7; D: -; V: TRBV10-1; CDR3: CASSHGLIYEQYF; DNA: TGCGCCAGCTCCCATGGACTGATCTACGAGCAGTACTTC
length: 17; size: few; J: TRBJ2-7; D: TRBD2; V: TRBV4-1; CDR3: CASSPEWSSGRMDEQYF; DNA: TGCGCCAGCAGCCCTGAATGGTCTAGCGGGAGGATGGACGAGCAGTACTTC
length: 16; size: few; J: TRBJ1-2; D: TRBD1; V: TRBV19; CDR3: CASSIGAGQDGYGYTF; DNA: TGTGCCAGTAGTATCGGGGCGGGACAGGATGGCTATGGCTACACCTTC
length: 17; size: -; J: TRBJ2-1; D: TRBD2; V: TRBV2; CDR3: CASSEARTSGAYNEQFF; DNA: TGTGCCAGCAGTGAAGCGAGAACTAGCGGGGCCTACAATGAGCAGTTCTTC
length: 13; size: few; J: TRBJ1-5; D: -; V: TRBV19; CDR3: CASSIVENQPQHF; DNA: TGTGCCAGTAGTATAGTAGAGAATCAGCCCCAGCATTTT
length: 13; size: -; J: TRBJ2-3; D: TRBD1; V: TRBV5-8; CDR3: CASPGTGVDTQYF; DNA: TGTGCCAGCCCCGGGACAGGGGTAGATACGCAGTATTTT
length: 15; size: once; J: TRBJ2-1; D: -; V: TRBV7-9; CDR3: CASSLVSSSYNEQFF; DNA: TGTGCCAGCAGCTTAGTGAGTAGCTCCTACAATGAGCAGTTCTTC
length: 11; size: -; J: TRBJ1-2; D: -; V: TRBV20-1; CDR3: CSASIPRGYTF; DNA: TGCAGTGCTAGTATCCCTAGGGGCTACACCTTC
length: 16; size: few; J: TRBJ2-7; D: TRBD2; V: TRBV7-7; CDR3: CASSPRLADSYYEQYF; DNA: TGTGCCAGCAGCCCAAGACTAGCGGATTCCTACTACGAGCAGTACTTC
length: 14; size: -; J: TRBJ1-1; D: -; V: TRBV5-1; CDR3: CASSTRTRNTEAFF; DNA: TGCGCCAGCAGCACTCGGACACGGAACACTGAAGCTTTCTTT
length: 13; size: -; J: TRBJ2-7; D: -; V: TRBV3-1/TRBV3-2; CDR3: CASSQGGRDEQYF; DNA: TGTGCCAGCAGCCAAGGGGGGCGGGACGAGCAGTACTTC
length: 14; size: -; J: TRBJ2-7; D: -; V: TRBV11-2; CDR3: CASSSRRDSYEQYF; DNA: TGTGCCAGCAGCTCAAGGAGGGACTCCTACGAGCAGTACTTC
length: 15; size: -; J: TRBJ2-3; D: -; V: TRBV11-1; CDR3: CASSLYTHRGDTQYF; DNA: TGTGCCAGCAGCCTCTATACCCACCGGGGAGATACGCAGTATTTT
length: 13; size: large; J: TRBJ2-3; D: -; V: TRBV28; CDR3: CASSLGHEGGGNF; DNA: TGTGCCAGCAGTTTAGGGCATGAGGGGGGAGGGAATTTT
length: 12; size: -; J: TRBJ1-2; D: -; V: TRBV23-1; CDR3: CASSRGRLCYTF; DNA: TGCGCCAGCAGTCGGGGCCGTCTTTGCTACACCTTC
length: 18; size: -; J: TRBJ2-1; D: TRBD2; V: TRBV18; CDR3: CASSSGTSGAISYNEQFF; DNA: TGTGCCAGCTCATCTGGGACTAGCGGAGCCATCTCCTACAATGAGCAGTTCTTC
length: 16; size: -; J: TRBJ1-2; D: -; V: TRBV18; CDR3: CASSPIKGVTNYGYTF; DNA: TGTGCCAGCTCACCAATAAAAGGGGTCACTAACTATGGCTACACCTTC
length: 14; size: -; J: TRBJ2-2; D: -; V: TRBV18; CDR3: CASSPLQEVGELFF; DNA: TGTGCCAGCTCACCACTCCAGGAGGTCGGAGAGCTGTTTTTT
length: 12; size: few; J: TRBJ2-7; D: -; V: TRBV6-5; CDR3: CASSYSGGEQYF; DNA: TGTGCCAGCAGTTACTCGGGGGGCGAGCAGTACTTC
length: 16; size: -; J: TRBJ2-4; D: -; V: TRBV5-6; CDR3: CASSLASGVAKNIQYF; DNA: TGTGCCAGCAGCTTGGCATCAGGGGTAGCCAAAAACATTCAGTACTTC
length: 13; size: -; J: TRBJ2-3; D: -; V: TRBV2; CDR3: CASGGGSTDTQYF; DNA: TGTGCCAGCGGAGGCGGGAGCACAGATACGCAGTATTTT
length: 13; size: -; J: TRBJ2-1; D: -; V: TRBV6-5; CDR3: CASSYTHGNEQFF; DNA: TGTGCCAGCAGTTATACCCACGGCAATGAGCAGTTCTTC
length: 16; size: -; J: TRBJ2-1; D: TRBD2; V: TRBV28; CDR3: CASRPFSGARGDEQFF; DNA: TGTGCCAGCAGACCGTTTAGCGGGGCTAGAGGGGATGAGCAGTTCTTC
length: 15; size: -; J: TRBJ2-7; D: TRBD1; V: TRBV27; CDR3: CASSTPGQGAYEQYF; DNA: TGTGCCAGCAGTACTCCGGGACAGGGGGCTTACGAGCAGTACTTC
length: 15; size: -; J: TRBJ2-1; D: -; V: TRBV5-1; CDR3: CASSRYVPSGNEQFF; DNA: TGCGCCAGCAGTCGTTATGTCCCCTCCGGCAATGAGCAGTTCTTC
length: 14; size: -; J: TRBJ1-5; D: -; V: TRBV6-5; CDR3: CASSDSPGNQPQHF; DNA: TGTGCCAGCAGTGACTCGCCAGGCAATCAGCCCCAGCATTTT
length: 12; size: -; J: TRBJ2-1; D: -; V: TRBV29-1; CDR3: CSVGRSDHEQFF; DNA: TGCAGCGTTGGTCGTAGCGACCATGAGCAGTTCTTC
length: 14; size: -; J: TRBJ2-2; D: TRBD2; V: TRBV2; CDR3: CASRTSGDTGELFF; DNA: TGTGCCAGTAGGACTAGCGGGGACACCGGGGAGCTGTTTTTT
length: 17; size: -; J: TRBJ2-5; D: TRBD2; V: TRBV4-1; CDR3: CARSRGGTGLQLETQYF; DNA: TGCGCCCGCAGCCGGGGGGGGACTGGACTGCAGCTAGAGACCCAGTACTTC
length: 17; size: -; J: TRBJ1-2; D: TRBD1; V: TRBV7-2; CDR3: CASSPRGQGALRGGYTF; DNA: TGTGCCAGCAGCCCAAGGGGACAGGGGGCGCTTCGGGGTGGCTACACCTTC
length: 14; size: few; J: TRBJ1-1; D: -; V: TRBV30; CDR3: CAWSRTVRNTEAFF; DNA: TGTGCCTGGAGTAGGACAGTGAGGAACACTGAAGCTTTCTTT
length: 16; size: -; J: TRBJ2-2; D: -; V: TRBV5-5; CDR3: CASSSKIRGSTGELFF; DNA: TGTGCCAGCAGCTCAAAGATCCGGGGAAGCACCGGGGAGCTGTTTTTT
length: 15; size: -; J: TRBJ1-1; D: -; V: TRBV5-1; CDR3: CASSSHHTAKSEAFF; DNA: TGCGCCAGCAGCTCCCACCACACAGCCAAATCTGAAGCTTTCTTT
length: 17; size: -; J: TRBJ2-3; D: TRBD1; V: TRBV7-2; CDR3: CASSVLGQGVLADTQYF; DNA: TGTGCCAGCAGCGTCCTGGGACAGGGGGTGTTGGCAGATACGCAGTATTTT
length: 15; size: -; J: TRBJ2-1; D: TRBD2; V: TRBV7-7; CDR3: CASSLELGGRAKQFF; DNA: TGTGCCAGCAGCTTGGAGCTGGGAGGGAGGGCCAAGCAGTTCTTC
length: 15; size: -; J: TRBJ2-3; D: -; V: TRBV6-6; CDR3: CASSYGRSGTDTQYF; DNA: TGTGCCAGCAGTTACGGGAGGTCGGGGACAGATACGCAGTATTTT
length: 18; size: -; J: TRBJ2-2; D: TRBD2; V: TRBV4-1; CDR3: CASSQGGLAGVGTGELFF; DNA: TGCGCCAGCAGCCAAGGGGGACTAGCGGGAGTCGGCACCGGGGAGCTGTTTTTT
length: 15; size: -; J: TRBJ1-1; D: -; V: TRBV6-5; CDR3: CASSYLVRGGTEAFF; DNA: TGTGCCAGCAGTTACTTAGTCCGCGGGGGCACTGAAGCTTTCTTT
length: 15; size: few; J: TRBJ1-5; D: -; V: TRBV29-1; CDR3: CSVGGGGGKDQPQHF; DNA: TGCAGCGTTGGAGGGGGAGGGGGAAAAGATCAGCCCCAGCATTTT